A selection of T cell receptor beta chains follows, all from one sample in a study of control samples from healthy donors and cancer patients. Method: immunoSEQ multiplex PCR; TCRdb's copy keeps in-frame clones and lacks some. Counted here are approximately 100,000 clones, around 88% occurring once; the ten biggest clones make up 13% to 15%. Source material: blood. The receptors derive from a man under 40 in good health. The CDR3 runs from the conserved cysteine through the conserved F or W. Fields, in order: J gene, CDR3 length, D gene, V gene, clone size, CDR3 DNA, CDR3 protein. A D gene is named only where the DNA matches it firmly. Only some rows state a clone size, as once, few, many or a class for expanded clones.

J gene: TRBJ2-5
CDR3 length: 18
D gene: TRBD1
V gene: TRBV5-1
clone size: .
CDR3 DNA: TGCGCCAGCAGCTTGTCTCCCCACGGGACAGGCCGAAGGGAGACCCAGTACTTC
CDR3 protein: CASSLSPHGTGRRETQYF

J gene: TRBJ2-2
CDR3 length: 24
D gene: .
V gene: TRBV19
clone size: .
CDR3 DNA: TGTGCCAGTAGTATTTGTTCGTTGTGCGGGCCGTTTTTCGTCGAACACCCTTACACCGGGGAGCTGTTTTTT
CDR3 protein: CASSICSLCGPFFVEHPYTGELFF

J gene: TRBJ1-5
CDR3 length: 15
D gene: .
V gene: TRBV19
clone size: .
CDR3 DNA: TGTGCCAGTAGTCCTGGGCCCCCGGGCAATCAGCCCCAGCATTTT
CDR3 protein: CASSPGPPGNQPQHF

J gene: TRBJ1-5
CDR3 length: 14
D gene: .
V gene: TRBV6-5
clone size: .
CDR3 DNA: TGTGCCAGCAGAACACAATATAGCAATCAGCCCCAGCATTTT
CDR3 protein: CASRTQYSNQPQHF

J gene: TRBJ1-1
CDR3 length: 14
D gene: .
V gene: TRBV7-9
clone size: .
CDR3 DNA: TGTGCCAGCAGCTACCTCGAAGGGGGTTATGAAGCTTTCTTT
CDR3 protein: CASSYLEGGYEAFF

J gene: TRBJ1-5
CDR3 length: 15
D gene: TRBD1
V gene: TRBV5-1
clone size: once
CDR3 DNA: TGCGCCAGCAGCTCAGGGGGCACGGGCAATCAGCCCCAGCATTTT
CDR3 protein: CASSSGGTGNQPQHF

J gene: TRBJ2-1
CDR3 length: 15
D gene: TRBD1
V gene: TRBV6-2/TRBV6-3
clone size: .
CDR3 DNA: TGTGCCAGCAGTTACCCCCAGGGGGCTCAGAATGAGCAGTTCTTC
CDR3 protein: CASSYPQGAQNEQFF

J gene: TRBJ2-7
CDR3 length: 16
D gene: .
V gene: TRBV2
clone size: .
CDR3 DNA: TGTGCCAGCAGTGAACTCGGGCAGGGTAGCTCCTACGAGCAGTACTTC
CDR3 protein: CASSELGQGSSYEQYF

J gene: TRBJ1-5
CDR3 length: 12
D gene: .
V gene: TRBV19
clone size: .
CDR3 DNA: TGTGCCAGTAATGAGGAGGGCCAGCCCCAGCATTTT
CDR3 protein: CASNEEGQPQHF

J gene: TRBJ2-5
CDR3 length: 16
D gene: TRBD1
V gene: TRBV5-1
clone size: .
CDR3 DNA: TGCGCCAGCAGCTTGGAGGGACAGGGGGCATTGGAGACCCAGTACTTC
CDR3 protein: CASSLEGQGALETQYF

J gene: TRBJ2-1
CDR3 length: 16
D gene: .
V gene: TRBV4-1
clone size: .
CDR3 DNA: TGCGCCAGCAGCCAAGTACAGCTTTCAGGGAGTAATGAGCAGTTCTTC
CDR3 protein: CASSQVQLSGSNEQFF

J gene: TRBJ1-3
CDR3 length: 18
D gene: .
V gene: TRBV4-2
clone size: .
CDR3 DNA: TGTGCCAGCAGCCAAAATTTTGGTACCTCTTACTCTGGAAACACCATATATTTT
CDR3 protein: CASSQNFGTSYSGNTIYF

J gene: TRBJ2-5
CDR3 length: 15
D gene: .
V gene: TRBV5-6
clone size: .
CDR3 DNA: TGTGCCAGCAGCTTGAGAGCGTCGTACCAAGAGACCCAGTACTTC
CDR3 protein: CASSLRASYQETQYF

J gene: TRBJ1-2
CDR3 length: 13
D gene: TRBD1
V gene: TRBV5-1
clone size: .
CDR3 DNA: TGCGCCAGCAGCCCGGGGACAGCTTATGGCTACACCTTC
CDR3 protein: CASSPGTAYGYTF

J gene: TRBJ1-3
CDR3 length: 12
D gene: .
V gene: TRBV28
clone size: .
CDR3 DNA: TGTGCCAGCAGGGTTGCCGGGGGGGTCCTATATTTT
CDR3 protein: CASRVAGGVLYF

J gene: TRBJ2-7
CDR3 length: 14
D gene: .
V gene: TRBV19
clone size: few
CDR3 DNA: TGTGCCAGCAGCAGGGCCCGCAGTTCGGACGAGCAGTACTTC
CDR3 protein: CASSRARSSDEQYF

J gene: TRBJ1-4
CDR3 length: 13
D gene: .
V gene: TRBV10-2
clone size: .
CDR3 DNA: TGCGCCAGCACCCCCGGGACGATTGAAAAACTGTTTTTT
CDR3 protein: CASTPGTIEKLFF

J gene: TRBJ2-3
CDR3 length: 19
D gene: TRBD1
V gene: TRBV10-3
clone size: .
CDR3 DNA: TGTGCCATCAGTGAGTCGACTTGGGACAGGGGACCCCCGGGTTATACGCAGTATTTT
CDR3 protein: CAISESTWDRGPPGYTQYF

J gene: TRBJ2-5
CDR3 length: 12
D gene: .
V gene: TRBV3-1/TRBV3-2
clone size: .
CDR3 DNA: TGTGCCAGCAGCCAAGAACAGGAGACCCAGTACTTC
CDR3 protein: CASSQEQETQYF

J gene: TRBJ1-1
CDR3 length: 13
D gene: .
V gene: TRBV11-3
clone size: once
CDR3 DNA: TGTGCCAGCAGCTTTACAGGGAACACTGAAGCTTTCTTT
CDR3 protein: CASSFTGNTEAFF

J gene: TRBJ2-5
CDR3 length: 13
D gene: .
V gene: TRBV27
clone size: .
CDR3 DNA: TGTGCCAGCAGTCAACAGGGTTCGGAGACCCAGTACTTC
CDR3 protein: CASSQQGSETQYF

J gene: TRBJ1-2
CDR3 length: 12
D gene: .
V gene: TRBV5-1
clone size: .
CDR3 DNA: TGCGCCAGCAGCTTGAAAGGAGTGGGCTACACCTTC
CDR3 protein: CASSLKGVGYTF

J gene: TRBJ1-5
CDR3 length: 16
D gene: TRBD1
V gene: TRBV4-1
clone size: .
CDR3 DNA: TGCGCCAGCAGCCAAGCGTCGACAGGGGGTTATCAGCCCCAGCATTTT
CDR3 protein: CASSQASTGGYQPQHF

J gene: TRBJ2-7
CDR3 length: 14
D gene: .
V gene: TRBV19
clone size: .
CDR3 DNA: TGTGCCAGTAGCCCCCGGGACCGGACTTACGAGCAGTACTTC
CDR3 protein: CASSPRDRTYEQYF

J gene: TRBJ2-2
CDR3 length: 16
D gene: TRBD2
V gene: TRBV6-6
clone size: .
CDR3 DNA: TGTGCCAGCAGTTACTTAGGGGAGGGGAACACCGGGGAGCTGTTTTTT
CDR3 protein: CASSYLGEGNTGELFF

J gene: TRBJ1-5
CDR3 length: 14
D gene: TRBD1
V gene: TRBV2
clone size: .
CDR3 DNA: TGTGCCAGCAGTGAAGACAGGGGAGGTCAGCCCCAGCATTTT
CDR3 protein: CASSEDRGGQPQHF

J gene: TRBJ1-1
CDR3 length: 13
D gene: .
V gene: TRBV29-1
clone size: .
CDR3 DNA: TGCAGCTACATCGGGGGCGTGAACACTGAAGCTTTCTTT
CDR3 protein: CSYIGGVNTEAFF

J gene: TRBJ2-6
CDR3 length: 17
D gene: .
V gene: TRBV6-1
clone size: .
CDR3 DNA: TGTGCCAGCAGTGAAGGGACAGCTTTCTCTGGGGCCAACGTCCTGACTTTC
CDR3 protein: CASSEGTAFSGANVLTF

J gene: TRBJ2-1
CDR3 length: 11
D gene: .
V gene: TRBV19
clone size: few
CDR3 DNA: TGTGCCAGTAGTAAAGAGGGTGAGCAGTTCTTC
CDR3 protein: CASSKEGEQFF

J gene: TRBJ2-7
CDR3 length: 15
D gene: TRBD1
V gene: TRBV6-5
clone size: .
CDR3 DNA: TGTGCCAGCAGGGTTACCCAGGGGGCCCTCTACGAGCAGTACTTC
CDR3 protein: CASRVTQGALYEQYF

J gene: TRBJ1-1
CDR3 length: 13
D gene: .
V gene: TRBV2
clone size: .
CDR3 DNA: TGTGCCACCACAGGACAGAAACACACTGAAGCTTTCTTT
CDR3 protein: CATTGQKHTEAFF

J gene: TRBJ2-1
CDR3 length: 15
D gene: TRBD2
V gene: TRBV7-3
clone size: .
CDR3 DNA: TGTGCCAGCAGCCTCCCTAGCGGGTCCTACAATGAGCAGTTCTTC
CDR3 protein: CASSLPSGSYNEQFF

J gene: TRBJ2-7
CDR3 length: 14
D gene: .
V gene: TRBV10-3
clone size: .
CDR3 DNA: TGTGCCATCAGTGAGTCGGTAGCAAGCTACGAGCAGTACTTC
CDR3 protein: CAISESVASYEQYF

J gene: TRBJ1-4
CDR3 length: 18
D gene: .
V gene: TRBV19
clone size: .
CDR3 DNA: TGTGCCAGTAGTATTTCCACCCGGCGCGGTCGTGCTAATGAAAAACTGTTTTTT
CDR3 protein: CASSISTRRGRANEKLFF

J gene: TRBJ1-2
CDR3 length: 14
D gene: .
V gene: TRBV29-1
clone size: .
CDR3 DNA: TGCAGCGTTTTTGGGCAGGGTATTAACTATGGCTACACCTTC
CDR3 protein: CSVFGQGINYGYTF

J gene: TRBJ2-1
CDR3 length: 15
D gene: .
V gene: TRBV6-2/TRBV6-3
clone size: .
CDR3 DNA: TGTGCCAGCAGCCGGGACCACGGGGTATACAATGAGCAGTTCTTC
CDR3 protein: CASSRDHGVYNEQFF

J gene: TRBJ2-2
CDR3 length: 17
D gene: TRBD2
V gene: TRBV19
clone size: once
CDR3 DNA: TGTGCCAGTAGCCCAATCCAACTAGCGGGAGTTCCCGGGGAGCTGTTTTTT
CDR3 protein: CASSPIQLAGVPGELFF

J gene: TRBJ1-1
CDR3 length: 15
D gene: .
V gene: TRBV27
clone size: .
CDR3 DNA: TGTGCCAGCAGTTCCAACAGGGCCGGGAACACTGAAGCTTTCTTT
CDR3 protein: CASSSNRAGNTEAFF

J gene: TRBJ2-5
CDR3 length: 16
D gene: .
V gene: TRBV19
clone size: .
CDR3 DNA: TGTGCCAGTAGCGCAGAGAGGGGGGAGGCCCCCGCCGTCCAGTACTTC
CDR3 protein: CASSAERGEAPAVQYF

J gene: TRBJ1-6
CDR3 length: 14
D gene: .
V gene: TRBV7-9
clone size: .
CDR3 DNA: TGTGCCAGCAGCTTAACAGACTATAATTCACCCCTCCACTTT
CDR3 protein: CASSLTDYNSPLHF

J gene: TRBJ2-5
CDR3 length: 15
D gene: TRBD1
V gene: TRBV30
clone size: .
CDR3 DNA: TGTGCCTGGAGCCCGGGACAGGGGGGGCGAGAGACCCAGTACTTC
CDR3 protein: CAWSPGQGGRETQYF

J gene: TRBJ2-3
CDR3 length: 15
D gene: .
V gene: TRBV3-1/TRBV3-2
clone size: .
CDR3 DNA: TGTGCCAGCAGCCCTATGGCGGCACGCACAGATACGCAGTATTTT
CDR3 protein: CASSPMAARTDTQYF

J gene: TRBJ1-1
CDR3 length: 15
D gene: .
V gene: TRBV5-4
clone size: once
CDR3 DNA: TGTGCCAGCAGCCTAACACCACAGGGGAACACTGAAGCTTTCTTT
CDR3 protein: CASSLTPQGNTEAFF

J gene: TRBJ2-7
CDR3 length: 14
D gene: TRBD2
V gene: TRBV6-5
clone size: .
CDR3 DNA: TGTGCCAGCGCAACTTGGGAGGGCTCCTACGAGCAGTACTTC
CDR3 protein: CASATWEGSYEQYF